Below, 16 T cell receptor beta chains from the same sample are listed, as sequenced in a study of blood T cell repertoires in COVID-19. Sequenced by immunoSEQ multiplex PCR; TCRdb stores in-frame clones only, minus some. The sample yields 250,000 to 300,000 clones, about 83% seen once. Sequenced: peripheral blood. The receptor source for this set is an elderly man with acute or convalescent COVID-19.

This chain links TRBV3-1 (or the pseudogene TRBV3-2) with TRBJ2-6, with a tentative D call TRBD1 (6 bases). The germline V and J ends were trimmed by 4 bases and 2 bases, with 15 bases remaining between them. This CDR3 is built from 17 residues. Germline CDR1 is LGHDT and CDR2 is YNNKEL (reference sequence). The CDR3 loop is CASSLGQTYPGANVLTF. DNA for the CDR3: TGTGCCAGCAGCCTTGGACAGACATATCCTGGGGCCAACGTCCTGACTTTC.

The rearrangement joins TRBV3-1 (or the pseudogene TRBV3-2) to TRBJ1-3; D uncertain. The germline CDR1 and CDR2 sequences are LGHDT and YNNKEL (reference sequence). The CDR3 runs to 16 residues. Trimming took 0 bases from V and 0 from J, leaving 9 bases between them. DNA for the CDR3: TGTGCCAGCAGCCAAGATTTGCGGTTCTCTGGAAACACCATATATTTT. Translating gives CASSQDLRFSGNTIYF.

The chain employs TRBV27 and TRBJ1-5, with 8 bases matching TRBD1. The length of the CDR3 is 15 residues. Per germline, CDR1 MNHEY and CDR2 SMNVEV (reference sequence). Trimming cost V 1 base and J 4 bases; bases outside gene matches: 3. In DNA, the CDR3 is TGTGCCAGCAGTTTATGGACAGGGCCAAATCAGCCCCAGCATTTT. Its protein product is CASSLWTGPNQPQHF.

The CDR3 region is CAISGLADEQFF. The CDR3 coding sequence is TGTGCCATCAGTGGACTAGCGGATGAGCAGTTCTTC. The rearrangement uses TRBV10-3 and TRBJ2-1; 9 bases fit TRBD2. This CDR3 is built from 12 residues. J gave up 8 bases and V 4 bases, and 0 bases lay outside the gene matches. Per germline, CDR1 ENHRY and CDR2 SYGVKD.

V is TRBV18 and J is TRBJ2-1; tentative D call: TRBD1 (6 bases). The V gene lost 2 bases and the J gene lost 2 bases, with 16 bases spanning the gap. The CDR3 is 17 amino acids. Germline V gene lookup returns CDR1 KGHSH and CDR2 LQKENI. As DNA, the CDR3 is TGTGCCAGCTCACCAAAGACAGGAGCTCAAGCCTACAATGAGCAGTTCTTC. Translated: CASSPKTGAQAYNEQFF.

The rearrangement links TRBV27 to TRBJ2-3; D is undetermined. Per germline, CDR1 MNHEY and CDR2 SMNVEV (reference sequence). The V end lost 6 bases, the J end lost 0 bases, and 10 bases lay between the germline ends. This CDR3 comprises 14 residues. The CDR3 region is CASSNSLSTDTQYF. The DNA of the CDR3 is TGTGCCAGCAGCAACAGTCTCAGCACAGATACGCAGTATTTT.

This clone was observed a single time. V is TRBV3-1 (or the pseudogene TRBV3-2) and J is TRBJ2-2; D remains unclear. Trimming shortened V by 4 bases and J by 0 bases, and 9 bases separated the two germline ends. Germline CDR1 and CDR2: LGHDT and YNNKEL (reference sequence). This CDR3 is 15 amino acids long. The CDR3 sequence: CASSRSRSNTGELFF. CDR3 bases: TGTGCCAGCAGCCGGTCTAGATCGAACACCGGGGAGCTGTTTTTT.

The CDR3 loop is CASSPGRSSYEQYF. DNA for the CDR3: TGTGCCAGCAGCCCCGGAAGGAGCTCCTACGAGCAGTACTTC. V is TRBV7-2 and J is TRBJ2-7; no firm D call. The germline CDR1 and CDR2 sequences are SGHTA and FQGNSA. Trimming removed 5 bases at V and 0 bases at J, with 11 bases between. The CDR3 sequence is 14 residues long.

V is TRBV7-8 and J is TRBJ2-7; TRBD1 matches 9 bases. CDR1 and CDR2 (germline): SGHVS, FQNEAQ. The V segment lost 2 bases and the J segment 6 bases; nucleotides outside the gene matches: 8. The CDR3 extends over 15 amino acids. CDR3 sequence reads: CASSLTGTGLAEQYF. The CDR3 DNA sequence: TGTGCCAGCAGCTTAACCGGGACAGGGCTCGCCGAGCAGTACTTC. The full variable domain, its missing parts supplied by reference TRBV7-8 and TRBJ2-7, is GAGVSQSPRYKVAKRGQDVALRCDPISGHVSLFWYQQALGQGPEFLTYFQNEAQLDKSGLPSDRFFAERPEGSVSTLKIQRTQQEDSAVYLCASSLTGTGLAEQYFGPGTRLTVT.

The J gene is TRBJ1-2, the V gene TRBV6-4, with no clear D. The length of the CDR3 is 12 residues. Germline-derived CDR1 and CDR2 are MRHNA and SNTAGT. Trimming removed 2 bases at V and 8 bases at J, with 9 bases between. Here the CDR3 DNA reads TGTGCCAGCAGTGACGAGGGTTTCGGCTACACCTTC. Protein product: CASSDEGFGYTF.

V and J are TRBV18 and TRBJ1-1, with TRBD1 matching over 8 bases. CDR3 length: 16 amino acids. V trimming: 5 bases; J trimming: 2 bases; junction bases outside the gene matches: 10. Germline V gene lookup returns CDR1 KGHSH and CDR2 LQKENI. The CDR3 region has the DNA TGTGCCAGCTCAAGCTTAGGACAGGGAAAAAACACTGAAGCTTTCTTT. Translation gives CASSSLGQGKNTEAFF.

The genes are TRBV7-9 and TRBJ2-6; D remains ambiguous. The CDR3 extends over 14 amino acids. V was clipped by 4 bases and J by 2 bases, with 6 bases between them. Germline values: CDR1 SEHNR, CDR2 FQNEAQ (reference sequence). The CDR3 is CASSSFAGANVLTF. In DNA, the CDR3 is TGTGCCAGCAGCTCGTTCGCTGGGGCCAACGTCCTGACTTTC.

Remarks on this clone: The same CDR3 can be traced to other DNA sequences in this sample. The chain is built from TRBV30 and TRBJ1-3; D unresolved. There are 14 residues in the CDR3. The ends were cut back, 0 bases at V and 2 bases at J, with 8 bases in the middle. The V gene's germline CDR1 is GTSNPN and CDR2 SVGIG (reference sequence). The CDR3 DNA is TGTGCCTGGAGTGTTGGAGGGACTGGAAACACCATATATTTT. Translation: CAWSVGGTGNTIYF.

The chain recombines TRBV5-6 with TRBJ1-5; no definite D call. Looked up from germline, CDR1 is SGHDT and CDR2 is YYEEEE. This CDR3 spans 13 amino acids. V was cut by 3 bases and J by 5 bases, with 9 bases left in between. CDR3 nucleotides: TGTGCCAGCAGCTCCCGGGATTATCAGCCCCAGCATTTT. This gives the protein CASSSRDYQPQHF. The full variable domain, with the rest looked up from reference TRBV5-6 and TRBJ1-5, is DAGVTQSPTHLIKTRGQQVTLRCSPKSGHDTVSWYQQALGQGPQFIFQYYEEEERQRGNFPDRFSGHQFPNYSSELNVNALLLGDSALYLCASSSRDYQPQHFGDGTRLSIL.

DNA of the CDR3: TGTGCCAGCAGCTTTTATTTGACTAGCGAGAGGAATGAGCAGTTCTTC. Encoded protein: CASSFYLTSERNEQFF. The chain carries TRBV7-9 and TRBJ2-1, with 8 bases fitting TRBD2. The germline V gene encodes CDR1 SEHNR and CDR2 FQNEAQ (reference sequence). The CDR3 runs 16 residues. The V gene end was trimmed by 3 bases and the J gene end by 7 bases; junction bases not matched to a gene: 11. The full variable domain, with the rest looked up from reference TRBV7-9 and TRBJ2-1, is DTGVSQNPRHKITKRGQNVTFRCDPISEHNRLYWYRQTLGQGPEFLTYFQNEAQLEKSRLLSDRFSAERPKGSFSTLEIQRTEQGDSAMYLCASSFYLTSERNEQFFGPGTRLTVL.

The chain is built from TRBV6-4 and TRBJ2-3, with D unresolved. The CDR3 runs 12 residues. The germline gives CDR1 MRHNA, CDR2 SNTAGT. Trimming removed 2 bases at V and 2 bases at J, with 2 bases between. As DNA, the CDR3 is TGTGCCAGCAGTGACCACACAGATACGCAGTATTTT. Protein: CASSDHTDTQYF.